This entry lists 24 T cell receptor beta chains sequenced from one sample in a study of OX40 agonist ivuxolimab in advanced cancers. Method: immunoSEQ multiplex PCR; TCRdb's copy keeps in-frame clones and lacks some. The table has 50,000 to 70,000 clones, less than 95% seen once; the top ten hold about 0.46%. Source: CD4+ or CD8+ T cells sorted from blood, taken in a trial of the OX40 agonist ivuxolimab. These receptors originate from an adult with an advanced solid tumor such as melanoma, head and neck, liver or kidney cancer.

The sample holds one count of this clone. The chain recombines TRBV27 with TRBJ1-2, with 8 bases aligning to TRBD1. Germline V gene data show CDR1 as MNHEY and CDR2 as SMNVEV (reference sequence). The CDR3 runs to 12 residues. The V and J ends lost 6 bases and 7 bases, in that order; junction bases with no gene match: 4. The CDR3 bases are TGTGCCAGCAGCCGAACAGGGGGTGGCTACACCTTC. Its protein is CASSRTGGGYTF.

This clone was detected only a few times. V usage is TRBV10-1 and J usage is TRBJ1-1, with D possibly being TRBD1 (5 bases). The germline gives CDR1 WNHNN, CDR2 SYGVQD (reference sequence). CDR3 length: 13 amino acids. The V end was cut by 5 bases, the J end by 4 bases, with 11 bases between. CDR3 sequence reads: CASSSTGRTEAFF. As DNA, the CDR3 is TGCGCCAGCAGTAGTACAGGCCGCACTGAAGCTTTCTTT.

The CDR3 reads CASSFRIGERGYNEQFF. The CDR3 bases are TGTGCCAGCAGCTTTAGAATAGGCGAAAGGGGGTACAATGAGCAGTTCTTC. The V gene is TRBV11-3, the J gene TRBJ2-1; possibly TRBD1 for D (6 bases). This CDR3 is built from 17 residues. The germline CDR1 and CDR2 sequences are SGHNT and YENEEA. V lost 3 bases, J lost 4 bases, and 19 bases lay in between.

This chain joins TRBV11-3 and TRBJ2-3; 8 bases align to TRBD2. The CDR3 covers 17 residues. Germline assignment: CDR1 SGHNT and CDR2 YENEEA. V was clipped by 3 bases and J by 4 bases; unmatched bases: 12. CDR3: CASSFHHSGIAADTQYF. CDR3 nucleotides: TGTGCCAGCAGCTTCCACCATAGCGGGATTGCGGCAGATACGCAGTATTTT.

The V and J genes are TRBV12-5 and TRBJ2-3; TRBD1 is a possible D gene (5 bases). Trimming removed 0 bases from V and 6 bases from J, with 16 bases in between. Germline loops: CDR1 LGHNT, CDR2 FRNRAP. CDR3 size: 16 residues. CDR3 sequence reads: CASGLVGGAPHDTQYF. CDR3 in DNA: TGTGCTAGTGGTTTGGTAGGTGGGGCGCCTCACGATACGCAGTATTTT.

The genes are TRBV19 and TRBJ1-4; a possible D gene is TRBD1 (5 bases). Germline V gene lookup returns CDR1 LNHDA and CDR2 SQIVND (reference sequence). The V end lost 4 bases, the J end lost 8 bases, and 20 bases lay between the germline ends. CDR3 length: 16 residues. CDR3 protein: CASSNVGAAGREKLFF. The CDR3 nucleotides are TGTGCCAGTAGTAACGTCGGGGCGGCAGGGAGGGAAAAACTGTTTTTT.

The rearrangement joins TRBV19 to TRBJ2-2, with no clear D. Germline V lookup: CDR1 LNHDA, CDR2 SQIVND (reference sequence). The CDR3 loop spans 14 amino acids. V was cut by 6 bases and J by 5 bases, with 13 bases left in between. CDR3 DNA: TGTGCCAGTAGCCCGAGAATGGGGACCGGGGAGCTGTTTTTT. Amino acid sequence: CASSPRMGTGELFF.

CDR3: CASSPPPWRVAGHTDTQYF. The DNA of the CDR3 is TGTGCCAGCAGTCCACCCCCTTGGAGGGTAGCGGGACACACAGATACGCAGTATTTT. This chain joins TRBV2 and TRBJ2-3; TRBD2 matches 8 bases. This CDR3 has 19 amino acids. With V trimmed by 5 bases and J by 2 bases, 18 bases remained unmatched. CDR1 is SNHLY and CDR2 is FYNNEI in the germline V gene.

The chain combines TRBV10-3 with TRBJ1-4; 12 bases align to TRBD1. The J segment lost 8 bases and the V segment lost 10 bases, leaving 5 bases of the junction unmatched. Germline loops: CDR1 ENHRY, CDR2 SYGVKD. The length of the CDR3 is 13 residues. The DNA of the CDR3 is TGTGCCACAAGGGACAGGGGGCAAGAAAAACTGTTTTTT. It yields the protein CATRDRGQEKLFF.

The chain is built from TRBV5-1 and TRBJ2-5; 8 bases agree with TRBD1. Germline V gene data show CDR1 as SGHRS and CDR2 as YFSETQ. The CDR3 runs 16 residues. J gave up 9 bases and V 4 bases, and 17 bases lay outside the gene matches. This chain's CDR3 is CASSLRGQGVISPQYF. Here the CDR3 DNA reads TGCGCCAGCAGCCTCCGAGGACAGGGAGTAATTAGTCCCCAGTACTTC. The entire variable domain, with the rest obtained from reference TRBV5-1 and TRBJ2-5, is as follows: KAGVTQTPRYLIKTRGQQVTLSCSPISGHRSVSWYQQTPGQGLQFLFEYFSETQRNKGNFPGRFSGRQFSNSRSEMNVSTLELGDSALYLCASSLRGQGVISPQYFGPGTRLLVL.

J is TRBJ2-4 and V is TRBV7-9, with D tentatively TRBD1 (6 bases). The V and J ends lost 9 bases and 6 bases respectively, with 18 bases between them. The germline gives CDR1 SEHNR, CDR2 FQNEAQ (reference sequence). The CDR3 loop spans 14 amino acids. CDR3 sequence (DNA): TGTGCCAGTAGGGAACAGGGTGGTGGAAACATTCAGTACTTC. Protein sequence: CASREQGGGNIQYF.

This chain links TRBV10-1 with TRBJ2-4; the D is unclear. V was clipped by 6 bases and J by 0 bases, with 15 bases between them. Germline lookup yields CDR1 WNHNN and CDR2 SYGVQD (reference sequence). CDR3 length: 16 amino acids. The CDR3: CASRGPTPLAKNIQYF. CDR3 sequence (DNA): TGCGCCAGCAGAGGCCCGACCCCTTTAGCCAAAAACATTCAGTACTTC.

The sample holds one count of this clone. The V call is TRBV7-2, the J call TRBJ1-5, with 7 bases aligning to TRBD1. Germline V gene lookup returns CDR1 SGHTA and CDR2 FQGNSA. The V and J ends lost 6 bases and 1 base, in that order; junction bases with no gene match: 3. The length of the CDR3 is 14 residues. CDR3 loop: CASRATGSNQPQHF. The CDR3 DNA is TGTGCCAGCAGGGCGACAGGGAGCAATCAGCCCCAGCATTTT.

Note on this clone: The same CDR3 is also encoded by other DNA sequences in this sample. This chain uses TRBV5-1 with TRBJ2-5, with D uncertain. Trimming removed 2 bases from V and 2 bases from J, with 1 base in between. The germline V gene has CDR1 SGHRS and CDR2 YFSETQ. The CDR3 contains 11 residues. DNA of the CDR3: TGCGCCAGCAGCTTACAAGAGACCCAGTACTTC. Translation gives CASSLQETQYF. Combining the CDR3 with reference TRBV5-1 and TRBJ2-5 gives the whole variable domain KAGVTQTPRYLIKTRGQQVTLSCSPISGHRSVSWYQQTPGQGLQFLFEYFSETQRNKGNFPGRFSGRQFSNSRSEMNVSTLELGDSALYLCASSLQETQYFGPGTRLLVL.

The V and J genes are TRBV2 and TRBJ2-4, with 7 bases that match TRBD2. Unmatched junction bases numbered 3, after V lost 6 bases and J lost 13 bases. Germline V gives CDR1 SNHLY, CDR2 FYNNEI. The CDR3 is 10 amino acids. CDR3 nucleotides: TGTGCCAGCAGAGCGGGACGCCAGTACTTC. Its protein product is CASRAGRQYF.

This chain connects TRBV4-3 to TRBJ1-2, with unresolved D. The CDR3 is made up of 18 amino acids. Looked up from germline, CDR1 is LGHNA and CDR2 is YSLEER. With 1 base removed from V and 0 bases from J, the gap between germline ends came to 18 bases. The CDR3 reads CASSQGLGGIRANYGYTF. In nucleotides, the CDR3 is TGCGCCAGCAGCCAAGGCCTGGGAGGGATTCGAGCTAACTATGGCTACACCTTC.

The chain uses TRBV7-8 and TRBJ1-2, with D uncertain. There are 17 residues in the CDR3. Germline loops: CDR1 SGHVS, CDR2 FQNEAQ. V lost 5 bases to trimming and J lost 0 bases, with 19 bases between them. The CDR3 bases are TGTGCCAGCAGCCCCAGATCAGGACCCAACGCTAACTATGGCTACACCTTC. Amino acids: CASSPRSGPNANYGYTF.

This clone has more than one count but fewer than ten. V gene TRBV7-2 combines with J gene TRBJ2-4, with a tentative D call TRBD2 (5 bases). The V gene lost 6 bases and the J gene lost 5 bases, with 17 bases spanning the gap. This CDR3 spans 15 amino acids. The germline CDR1 and CDR2 sequences are SGHTA and FQGNSA. DNA for the CDR3: TGTGCCAGCAGGGGAAGGACTGGAGTGGAAAACATTCAGTACTTC. Translated: CASRGRTGVENIQYF.

This clone occurred once. This rearrangement joins TRBV28 to TRBJ2-7; 10 bases align to TRBD1. The junction had 9 bases not matched to a gene; V was cut back by 5 bases and J by 5 bases. The CDR3 has 15 residues. Germline V gene data show CDR1 as MDHEN and CDR2 as SYDVKM. The CDR3 loop is CASSVRQGAKDEQYF. The CDR3 DNA reads as TGTGCCAGCAGTGTACGACAGGGGGCTAAGGACGAGCAGTACTTC. Complete variable domain (other parts from reference TRBV28 and TRBJ2-7): DVKVTQSSRYLVKRTGEKVFLECVQDMDHENMFWYRQDPGLGLRLIYFSYDVKMKEKGDIPEGYSVSREKKERFSLILESASTNQTSMYLCASSVRQGAKDEQYFGPGTRLTVT.

This chain joins TRBV7-2 and TRBJ1-4; TRBD1 is a possible D gene (6 bases). The V gene lost 1 base and the J gene lost 7 bases, with 16 bases spanning the gap. The germline CDR1 and CDR2 sequences are SGHTA and FQGNSA. This CDR3 is built from 16 residues. CDR3 amino acids: CASSLGRRGGREKLFF. CDR3 bases: TGTGCCAGCAGCTTAGGAAGACGCGGGGGGCGTGAAAAACTGTTTTTT.

The chain is built from TRBV18 and TRBJ1-2; D unclear. CDR1 is KGHSH and CDR2 is LQKENI in the germline V gene. The CDR3 contains 13 residues. Trimming shortened V by 5 bases and J by 3 bases, and 10 bases separated the two germline ends. The CDR3 DNA sequence: TGTGCCAGCTCAGAAGACACCTACTATGGCTACACCTTC. It specifies CASSEDTYYGYTF.

The chain links TRBV7-9 to TRBJ2-1, with D tentatively TRBD2 (6 bases). The CDR3 length is 13 residues. Germline values: CDR1 SEHNR, CDR2 FQNEAQ (reference sequence). Trimming removed 3 bases from V and 8 bases from J, with 11 bases in between. The CDR3 here is CASSFLEGDEQFF. CDR3 coding DNA: TGTGCCAGCAGCTTTCTGGAGGGCGATGAGCAGTTCTTC.

This clone was seen just once. The chain couples TRBV7-7 to TRBJ2-5; D tentatively fits TRBD1 or TRBD2 (7 bases each). The V gene lost 2 bases and the J gene lost 4 bases, with 11 bases spanning the gap. The CDR3 has 14 amino acids. Germline V CDR1 and CDR2: SSHAT, FNYEAQ (reference sequence). CDR3 nucleotide sequence: TGTGCCAGCAGCTTATCCAGGGGGGGAGAGACCCAGTACTTC. The encoded protein is CASSLSRGGETQYF.

This chain joins TRBV6-5 and TRBJ2-6; no reliable D call. The V end lost 0 bases, the J end lost 4 bases, and 10 bases lay between the germline ends. The CDR3 runs 16 residues. CDR1 and CDR2 (germline): MNHEY, SVGAGI. CDR3 DNA sequence: TGTGCCAGCAGTTACTCTGCATCGCGGGGGGCCAACGTCCTGACTTTC. This translates into CASSYSASRGANVLTF.